This is a list of T cell receptor beta chains from one sample in a study of T-cell memory formation after mild COVID-19. From the 5' RACE reads, TCRdb called clonotypes with MiXCR, one entry per CDR3 protein. The profile covers about 150,000 distinct CDR3 sequences, with roughly 15% appearing a single time and 11% to 15% taken by the ten largest. What was sequenced was PBMCs or a T cell subset sorted from them (not recorded which). Source of these receptors: an adult woman who had mild COVID-19 (a few samples of this study predate the infection). Cell type and time point are not known. The conserved cysteine and the conserved F or W are not part of the CDR3 here.

v_gene,j_gene,CDR3aa
TRBV6-6,TRBJ1-1,ASRYNPGQLNTEAF
TRBV24-1,TRBJ1-1,ATSDSTGNTEAF
TRBV12-3/TRBV12-4,TRBJ1-2,ASSLLRQGRNGYT
TRBV12-3/TRBV12-4,TRBJ2-7,ASSFGVEQY
TRBV6-5,TRBJ2-1,ASRRRPPGDYNEQF
TRBV7-9,TRBJ2-5,ASSLAKASGQETQY
TRBV10-3,TRBJ2-7,AIRTGGEYEQY
TRBV4-3,TRBJ1-1,ASSPNHREEGTEAF
TRBV19,TRBJ1-1,ASSINMDTEAF
TRBV9,TRBJ2-7,ASSVGASANYEQY
TRBV29-1,TRBJ2-1,SVPISVPSNEQF
TRBV7-9,TRBJ2-1,APTGLAGASSYNEQF
TRBV5-1,TRBJ2-7,ASSLVLTGSYEQY
TRBV2,TRBJ2-1,ALAGPYNEQF
TRBV5-4,TRBJ2-1,ASSLGTSVNEQF